This T cell receptor (beta chain) was sequenced for a study of early T cells in non-severe SARS-CoV-2 infection (dated by TCRdb to the early 2020s). Notes on the research overall: Because TCR sequencing was done on bulk RNA from unsorted whole blood, the alpha and beta chains could not be paired.

Findings and caveats that apply to the study as a whole: Matching against VDJdb was skewed toward anti-spike CD8 responses, likely underestimated virus-specific expansions, and missed private and CD4 specificities.

This clonotype was seen at least ten times. The specificity of this receptor is unknown. Per-nucleotide qualities are absent, and no much larger clonotype sits a single base away. A case-control design nested within a healthcare worker cohort in London, UK, was used, with weekly nasopharyngeal swab PCR tests and blood sampling performed. Healthcare workers were recruited during the week of the UK lockdown, between 23 and 31 March 2020, and followed weekly for up to roughly 16 weeks. Libraries were prepared through 5' RACE. Sequencer: NextSeq 500. To correct for sequencing error and PCR bias, the TCR library protocol tagged individual cDNA molecules with unique molecular identifiers. TCR alpha and beta chains were both sequenced, and the abundances of alpha and beta sequences in each sample were closely correlated with each other. The published analysis was carried out like this. Decombinator V4 was used to perform V gene, J gene and CDR3 annotation of TCR sequences. TCRs were defined as expanded if a significant change between any two time points was detected under a Poisson model with p below 0.0001. TCR abundances were normalised to the total number of TCRs sequenced per sample and expressed as counts per million. TRAV1-2 paired with TRAJ12, TRAJ20 or TRAJ33 defined MAIT TCRs, while TRAV10 paired with TRAJ18 defined iNKT TCRs. A search of VDJdb, accessed on 1 November 2021, was run for TCRs annotated to CMV, EBV and SARS-CoV-2, with TCRs annotated for multiple antigens excluded. TCRdb reworked the public reads: Q25 trimming with fastp, MiXCR clone assembly, productive beta chains retained. CDR3 protein duplicates are merged, each entry listing the most common genes and DNA. TCRdb assigned the V and J calls; the authors' analysis was not used. The sample contains 70,000 to 85,000 distinct CDR3 sequences, about 5% of them found a single time. In total, the top ten clones hold around 7.5% of the sample.

The trim is 5 bases for V and 1 base for J, with a gap of 12 bases between the germline ends. The cysteine opens and the phenylalanine closes a CDR3 of 14 amino acids. The entry retains the CDR3 DNA only, 42 bases that are in frame from base 1. CDR1 SGHVS and CDR2 FNYEAQ are derived from the germline V gene. The chain couples TRBV7-6 to TRBJ2-7; the D gene is possibly TRBD1 or TRBD2, with 5 bases matching each. The source is an adult who was a healthcare worker with PCR-confirmed SARS-CoV-2 infection or an uninfected control (not recorded which). Source: whole blood, taken at baseline. CDR3 sequence: CASSKGPRSYEQYF. In nucleotide form, the sequence is TGTGCCAGCAGCAAGGGACCCCGGTCCTACGAGCAGTACTTC.